This T cell receptor beta chain was sequenced in a study of blood T cell repertoires in COVID-19. Germline values: CDR1 SGHKS, CDR2 YYEKEE (reference sequence). Trimming cost V 4 bases and J 4 bases, with 13 bases left between them. The CDR3 is 14 amino acids. Authors' processing steps: The assay estimated nucleated cells by amplifying reference gene primers. Repertoires were generated with immunoSEQ multiplex PCR, while TCRdb's copy carries only in-frame clones and drops some. V and J calls and clone size are those listed in that table; D and trimming were worked out from the DNA. This sample has about 90,000 clones, with approximately 90% found just once.

This sequence joins TRBV5-5 and TRBJ2-3; a weak D match, TRBD2 (5 bases). Material for sequencing was peripheral blood. This receptor was obtained from a man in his fifties with acute or convalescent COVID-19. The CDR3 is CASSPGVPSDTQYF. DNA of the CDR3: TGTGCCAGCAGCCCCGGGGTTCCTTCAGATACGCAGTATTTT. Based on the CDR3 plus reference TRBV5-5 and TRBJ2-3, the full variable domain is DAGVTQSPTHLIKTRGQQVTLRCSPISGHKSVSWYQQVLGQGPQFIFQYYEKEERGRGNFPDRFSARQFPNYSSELNVNALLLGDSALYLCASSPGVPSDTQYFGPGTRLTVL.